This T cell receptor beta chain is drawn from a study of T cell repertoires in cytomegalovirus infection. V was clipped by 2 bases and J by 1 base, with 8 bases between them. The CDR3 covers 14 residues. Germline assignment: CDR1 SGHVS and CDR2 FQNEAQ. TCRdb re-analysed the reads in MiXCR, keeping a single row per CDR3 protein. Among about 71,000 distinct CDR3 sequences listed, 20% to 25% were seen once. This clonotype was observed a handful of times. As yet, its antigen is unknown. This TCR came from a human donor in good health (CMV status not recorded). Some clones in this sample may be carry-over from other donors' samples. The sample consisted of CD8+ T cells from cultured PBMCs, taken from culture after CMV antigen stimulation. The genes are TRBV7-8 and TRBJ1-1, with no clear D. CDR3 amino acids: CASSLRRSNTEAFF. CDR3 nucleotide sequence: TGTGCCAGCAGCTTACGCCGTTCGAACACTGAAGCTTTCTTT. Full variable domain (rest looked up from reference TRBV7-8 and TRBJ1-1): GAGVSQSPRYKVAKRGQDVALRCDPISGHVSLFWYQQALGQGPEFLTYFQNEAQLDKSGLPSDRFFAERPEGSVSTLKIQRTQQEDSAVYLCASSLRRSNTEAFFGQGTRLTVV.